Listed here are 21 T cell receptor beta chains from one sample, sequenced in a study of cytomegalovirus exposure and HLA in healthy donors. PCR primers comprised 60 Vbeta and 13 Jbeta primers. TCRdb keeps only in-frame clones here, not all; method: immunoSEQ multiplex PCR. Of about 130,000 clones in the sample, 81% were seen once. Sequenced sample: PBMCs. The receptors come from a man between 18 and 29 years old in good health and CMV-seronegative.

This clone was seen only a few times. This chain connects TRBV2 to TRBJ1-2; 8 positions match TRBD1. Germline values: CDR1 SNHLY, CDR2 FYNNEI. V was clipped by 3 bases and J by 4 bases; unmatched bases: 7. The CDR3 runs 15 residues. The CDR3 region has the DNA TGTGCCAGCAGTGATGGAGCAGGGGGCAGCTATGGCTACACCTTC. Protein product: CASSDGAGGSYGYTF.

The CDR3 reads CASSLGRPSQETQYF. In nucleotides, the CDR3 is TGCGCCAGCAGCTTGGGTCGTCCCAGCCAAGAGACCCAGTACTTC. The rearrangement uses TRBV5-1 and TRBJ2-5; D gene ambiguous. The V end lost 0 bases, the J end lost 1 base, and 10 bases lay between the germline ends. The CDR3 runs 15 residues. Germline V gene lookup returns CDR1 SGHRS and CDR2 YFSETQ.

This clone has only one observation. The CDR3 coding sequence is TGCGCCAGCAGCCAAGATCCAGGGGCAACCGGGGAGCTGTTTTTT. Residues: CASSQDPGATGELFF. This chain joins TRBV4-1 and TRBJ2-2, with TRBD1 as a possible D gene (6 bases). V lost 0 bases to trimming and J lost 5 bases, with 10 bases between them. CDR3 length equals 15 residues. Germline CDR1 is MGHRA and CDR2 is YSYEKL.

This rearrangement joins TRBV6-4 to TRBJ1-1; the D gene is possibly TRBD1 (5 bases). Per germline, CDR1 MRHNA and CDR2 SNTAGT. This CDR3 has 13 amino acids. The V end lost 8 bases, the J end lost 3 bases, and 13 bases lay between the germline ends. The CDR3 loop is CASSTEGDTEAFF. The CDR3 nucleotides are TGTGCCAGCTCTACCGAAGGGGACACTGAAGCTTTCTTT.

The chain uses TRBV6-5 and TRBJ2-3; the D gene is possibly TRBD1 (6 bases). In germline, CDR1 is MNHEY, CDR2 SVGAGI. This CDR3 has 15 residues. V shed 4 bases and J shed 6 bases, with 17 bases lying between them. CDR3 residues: CASSLLAQGVDTQYF. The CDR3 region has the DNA TGTGCCAGCAGTTTGTTGGCACAGGGAGTTGATACGCAGTATTTT.

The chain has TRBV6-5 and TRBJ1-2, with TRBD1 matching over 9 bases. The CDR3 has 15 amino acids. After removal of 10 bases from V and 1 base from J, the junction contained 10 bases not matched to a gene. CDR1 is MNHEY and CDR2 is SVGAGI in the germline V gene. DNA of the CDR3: TGTGCCACCTATCTGCGGACAGGGGATAACTATGGCTACACCTTC. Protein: CATYLRTGDNYGYTF.

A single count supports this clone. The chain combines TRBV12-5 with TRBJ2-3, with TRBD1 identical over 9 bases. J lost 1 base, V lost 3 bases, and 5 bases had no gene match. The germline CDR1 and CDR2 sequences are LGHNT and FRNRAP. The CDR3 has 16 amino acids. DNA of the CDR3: TGTGCTAGTGGTTTATACAGGGGGCTAGGCACAGATACGCAGTATTTT. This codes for CASGLYRGLGTDTQYF.

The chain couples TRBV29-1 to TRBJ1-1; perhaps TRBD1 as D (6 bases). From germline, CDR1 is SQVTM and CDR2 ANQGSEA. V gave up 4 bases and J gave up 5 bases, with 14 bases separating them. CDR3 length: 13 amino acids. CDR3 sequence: CSVVGDKATEAFF. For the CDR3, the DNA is TGCAGCGTTGTAGGGGACAAAGCGACTGAAGCTTTCTTT.

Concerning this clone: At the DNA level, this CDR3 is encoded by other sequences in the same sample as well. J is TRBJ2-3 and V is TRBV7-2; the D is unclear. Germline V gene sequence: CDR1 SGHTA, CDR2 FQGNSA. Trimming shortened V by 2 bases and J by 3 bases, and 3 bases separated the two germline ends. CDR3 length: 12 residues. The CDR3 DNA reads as TGTGCCAGCAGCTTATATACAGATACGCAGTATTTT. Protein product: CASSLYTDTQYF. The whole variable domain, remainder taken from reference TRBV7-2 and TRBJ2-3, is GAGVSQSPSNKVTEKGKDVELRCDPISGHTALYWYRQSLGQGLEFLIYFQGNSAPDKSGLPSDRFSAERTGGSVSTLTIQRTQQEDSAVYLCASSLYTDTQYFGPGTRLTVL.

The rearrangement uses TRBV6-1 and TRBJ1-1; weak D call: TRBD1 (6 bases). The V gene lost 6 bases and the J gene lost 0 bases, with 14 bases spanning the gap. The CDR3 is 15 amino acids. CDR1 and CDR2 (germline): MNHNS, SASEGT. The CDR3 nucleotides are TGTGCCAGCAGCTTAGGACAGACCATGAACACTGAAGCTTTCTTT. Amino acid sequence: CASSLGQTMNTEAFF.

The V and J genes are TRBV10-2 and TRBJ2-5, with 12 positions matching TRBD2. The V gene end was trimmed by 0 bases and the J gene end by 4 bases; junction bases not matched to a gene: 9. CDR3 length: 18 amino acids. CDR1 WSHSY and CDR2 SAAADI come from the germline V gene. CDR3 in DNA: TGCGCCAGCAGTGAGTCGAGGCTAGCGGGGGGGCCGCGAGAGACCCAGTACTTC. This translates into CASSESRLAGGPRETQYF.

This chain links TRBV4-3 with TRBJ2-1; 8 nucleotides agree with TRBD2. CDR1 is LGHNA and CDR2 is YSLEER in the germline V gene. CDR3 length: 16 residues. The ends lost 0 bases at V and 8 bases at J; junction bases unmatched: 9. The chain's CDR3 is CASSQEVLVSGDEQFF. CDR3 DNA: TGCGCCAGCAGCCAAGAGGTGTTGGTTAGCGGGGATGAGCAGTTCTTC.

The chain's CDR3 is CASTTGHHLIVDTIYF. CDR3 DNA sequence: TGTGCCAGCACAACGGGACACCACTTAATAGTAGACACCATATATTTT. This chain uses TRBV7-8 with TRBJ1-3; the D gene is possibly TRBD1 (6 bases). V lost 7 bases and J 8 bases, leaving 24 bases between the germline ends. Germline V lookup: CDR1 SGHVS, CDR2 FQNEAQ. This CDR3 contains 16 residues.

The CDR3 bases are TGCGCCAGCAGCCAAGATCGGGAAGAGACCCAGTACTTC. This codes for CASSQDREETQYF. This chain links TRBV4-3 with TRBJ2-5; the D is unclear. V dropped 0 bases and J dropped 3 bases, with 5 bases sitting between them. The CDR3 runs to 13 residues. Per germline, CDR1 LGHNA and CDR2 YSLEER.

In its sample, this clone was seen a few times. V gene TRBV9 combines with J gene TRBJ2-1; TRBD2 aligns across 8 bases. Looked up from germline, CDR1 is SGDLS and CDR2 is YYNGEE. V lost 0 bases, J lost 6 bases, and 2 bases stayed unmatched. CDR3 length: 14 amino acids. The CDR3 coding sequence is TGTGCCAGCAGCGTAGCGGGGGGGGGCAATGAGCAGTTCTTC. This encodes CASSVAGGGNEQFF.

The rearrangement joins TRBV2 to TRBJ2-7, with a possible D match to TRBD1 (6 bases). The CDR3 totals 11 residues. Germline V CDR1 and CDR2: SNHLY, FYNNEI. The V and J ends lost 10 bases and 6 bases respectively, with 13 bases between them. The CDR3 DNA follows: TGTGCCACCAGGGGCAGGGGCGAGCAGTACTTC. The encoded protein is CATRGRGEQYF.

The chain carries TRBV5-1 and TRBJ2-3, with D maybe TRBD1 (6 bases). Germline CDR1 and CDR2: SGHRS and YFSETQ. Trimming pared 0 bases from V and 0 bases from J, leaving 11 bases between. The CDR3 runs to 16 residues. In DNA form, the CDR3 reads TGCGCCAGCAGCTTGGAGGGACATCTCAGCACAGATACGCAGTATTTT. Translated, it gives CASSLEGHLSTDTQYF. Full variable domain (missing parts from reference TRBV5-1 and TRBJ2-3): KAGVTQTPRYLIKTRGQQVTLSCSPISGHRSVSWYQQTPGQGLQFLFEYFSETQRNKGNFPGRFSGRQFSNSRSEMNVSTLELGDSALYLCASSLEGHLSTDTQYFGPGTRLTVL.

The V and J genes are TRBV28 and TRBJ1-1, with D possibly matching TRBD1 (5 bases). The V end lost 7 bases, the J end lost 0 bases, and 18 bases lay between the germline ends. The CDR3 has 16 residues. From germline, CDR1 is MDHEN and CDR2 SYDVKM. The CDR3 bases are TGTGCCAGCACCCCAGCGGGGCGTCTAATGAACACTGAAGCTTTCTTT. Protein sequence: CASTPAGRLMNTEAFF.

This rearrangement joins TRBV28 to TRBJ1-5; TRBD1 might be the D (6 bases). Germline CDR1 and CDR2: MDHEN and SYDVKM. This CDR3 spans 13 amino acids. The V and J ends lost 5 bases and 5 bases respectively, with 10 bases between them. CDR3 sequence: CASSETGYQPQHF. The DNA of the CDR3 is TGTGCCAGCAGTGAAACAGGGTATCAGCCCCAGCATTTT. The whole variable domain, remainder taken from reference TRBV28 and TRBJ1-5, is DVKVTQSSRYLVKRTGEKVFLECVQDMDHENMFWYRQDPGLGLRLIYFSYDVKMKEKGDIPEGYSVSREKKERFSLILESASTNQTSMYLCASSETGYQPQHFGDGTRLSIL.

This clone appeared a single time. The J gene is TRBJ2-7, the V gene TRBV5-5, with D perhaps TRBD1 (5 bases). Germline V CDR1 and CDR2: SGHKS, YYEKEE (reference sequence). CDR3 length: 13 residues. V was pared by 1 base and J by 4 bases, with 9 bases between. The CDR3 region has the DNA TGTGCCAGCAGCTTGCTAGGGGAATACGAGCAGTACTTC. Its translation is CASSLLGEYEQYF.

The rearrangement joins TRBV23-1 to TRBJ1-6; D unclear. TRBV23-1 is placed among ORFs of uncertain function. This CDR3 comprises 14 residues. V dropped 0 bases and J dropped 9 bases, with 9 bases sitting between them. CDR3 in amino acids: CASSQSGLGSPLHF. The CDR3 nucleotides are TGCGCCAGCAGTCAATCTGGGCTCGGTTCACCCCTCCACTTT.